This T cell receptor (beta chain) was identified in a study of blood T cell repertoires in COVID-19. Turning to the study itself: Whether acute or convalescent, the COVID-19 samples came from the United States, Italy and Spain.

CDR1 SGDLS and CDR2 YYNGEE come from the germline V gene. This CDR3 is built from 15 residues. J lost 0 bases, V lost 4 bases, and 5 bases had no gene match. Original analysis: Quantification of nucleated cells was approximated via reference gene primer amplification. Data came from immunoSEQ multiplex PCR; TCRdb stores just in-frame clones and leaves some out. That table supplies the V and J calls and clone size; D and trimming were determined from the DNA. The sample yields approximately 360,000 clones, around 89% seen once. Sequenced sample: PBMCs or T cells enriched from blood (not recorded which). The clonotype was recovered from a woman aged 25 to 39 with acute COVID-19. The genes are TRBV9 and TRBJ1-2, with 8 bases fitting TRBD1. The CDR3 loop is CASSLGQAPNYGYTF. The CDR3 bases are TGTGCCAGCAGCCTGGGACAGGCGCCTAACTATGGCTACACCTTC.